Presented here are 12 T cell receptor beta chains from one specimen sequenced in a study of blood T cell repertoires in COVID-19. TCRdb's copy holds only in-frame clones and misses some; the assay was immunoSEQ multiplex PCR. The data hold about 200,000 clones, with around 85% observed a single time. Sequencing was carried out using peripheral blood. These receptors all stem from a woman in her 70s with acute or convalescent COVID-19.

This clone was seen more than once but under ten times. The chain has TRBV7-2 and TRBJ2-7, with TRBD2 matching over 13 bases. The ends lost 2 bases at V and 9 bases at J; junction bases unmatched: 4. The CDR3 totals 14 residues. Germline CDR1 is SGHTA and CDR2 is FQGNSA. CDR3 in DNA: TGTGCCAGCAGCTTAACTAGCGGGAGGGCCACGCAGTACTTC. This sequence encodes CASSLTSGRATQYF.

This CDR3 is CASSLEPTTGSEQYF. The CDR3 DNA sequence: TGCGCCAGCAGCTTGGAACCGACGACAGGGAGCGAGCAGTACTTC. The chain has TRBV5-1 and TRBJ2-7, with 7 bases lining up with TRBD1. The CDR3 contains 15 residues. Germline values: CDR1 SGHRS, CDR2 YFSETQ. V shed 0 bases, J shed 6 bases, and the junction held 9 bases outside the gene matches.

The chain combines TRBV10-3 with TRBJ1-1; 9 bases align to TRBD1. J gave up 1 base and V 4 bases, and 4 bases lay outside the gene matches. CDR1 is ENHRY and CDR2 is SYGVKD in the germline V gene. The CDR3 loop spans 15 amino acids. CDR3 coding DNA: TGTGCCATCAGTGCGGACAGGGGCTGGAACACTGAAGCTTTCTTT. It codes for CAISADRGWNTEAFF.

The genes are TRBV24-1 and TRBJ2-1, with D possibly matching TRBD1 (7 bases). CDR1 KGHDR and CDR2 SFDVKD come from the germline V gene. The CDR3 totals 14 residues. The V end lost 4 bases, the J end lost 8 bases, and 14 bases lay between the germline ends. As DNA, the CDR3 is TGTGCCACCAGTGACCCCACAGGGGAGGATGAGCAGTTCTTC. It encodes CATSDPTGEDEQFF.

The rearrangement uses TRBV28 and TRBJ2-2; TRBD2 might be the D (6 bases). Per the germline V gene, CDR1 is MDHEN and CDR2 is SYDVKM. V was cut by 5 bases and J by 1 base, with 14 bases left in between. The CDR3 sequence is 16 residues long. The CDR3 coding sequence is TGTGCCAGCAGTCTTCCGGGACTCAAGAACACCGGGGAGCTGTTTTTT. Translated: CASSLPGLKNTGELFF.

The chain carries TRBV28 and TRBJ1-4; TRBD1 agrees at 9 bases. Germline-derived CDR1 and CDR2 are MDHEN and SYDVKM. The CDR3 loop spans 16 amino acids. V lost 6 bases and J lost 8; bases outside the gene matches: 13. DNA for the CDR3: TGTGCCAGCAGAGTAATCCGGACAGGGGAGAGGGAAAAACTGTTTTTT. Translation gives CASRVIRTGEREKLFF.

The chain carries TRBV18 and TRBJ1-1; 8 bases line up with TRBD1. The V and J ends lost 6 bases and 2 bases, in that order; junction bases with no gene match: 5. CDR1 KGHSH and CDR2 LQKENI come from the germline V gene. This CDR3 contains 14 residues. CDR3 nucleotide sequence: TGTGCCAGCTCTTACGGGACAGGCAACACTGAAGCTTTCTTT. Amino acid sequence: CASSYGTGNTEAFF.

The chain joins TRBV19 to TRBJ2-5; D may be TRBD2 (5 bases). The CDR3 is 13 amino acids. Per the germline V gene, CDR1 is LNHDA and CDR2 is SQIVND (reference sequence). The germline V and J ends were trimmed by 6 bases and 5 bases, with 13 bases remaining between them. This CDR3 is CASRNAPGETQYF. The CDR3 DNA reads TGTGCCAGTAGGAACGCGCCGGGGGAGACCCAGTACTTC.

The CDR3 region is CASSQRQGAGETQYF. CDR3 sequence (DNA): TGTGCCAGCAGCCAGAGACAGGGGGCAGGAGAGACCCAGTACTTC. The J gene is TRBJ2-5, the V gene TRBV4-2; TRBD1 matches 10 bases. The CDR3 is 15 residues long. Germline CDR1 is LGHNA and CDR2 is YNFKEQ. J gave up 4 bases and V 3 bases, and 5 bases lay outside the gene matches.

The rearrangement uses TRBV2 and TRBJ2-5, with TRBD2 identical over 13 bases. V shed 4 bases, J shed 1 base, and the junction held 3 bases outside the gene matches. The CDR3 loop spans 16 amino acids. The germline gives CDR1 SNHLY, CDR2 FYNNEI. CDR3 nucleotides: TGTGCCAGCAGTGGGACTAGCGGGGGCTCCCAAGAGACCCAGTACTTC. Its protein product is CASSGTSGGSQETQYF.

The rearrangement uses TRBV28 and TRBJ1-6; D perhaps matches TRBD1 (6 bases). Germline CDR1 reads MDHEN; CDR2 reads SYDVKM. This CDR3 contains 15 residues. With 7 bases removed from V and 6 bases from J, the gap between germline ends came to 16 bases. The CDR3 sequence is CASKRAQGINSPLHF. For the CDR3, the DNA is TGTGCCAGCAAAAGGGCTCAGGGGATTAATTCACCCCTCCACTTT.

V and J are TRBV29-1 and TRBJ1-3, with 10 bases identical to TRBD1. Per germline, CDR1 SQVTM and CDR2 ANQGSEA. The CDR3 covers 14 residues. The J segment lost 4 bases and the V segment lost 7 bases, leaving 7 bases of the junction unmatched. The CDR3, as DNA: TGCAGCGCGGGAAGGGACAGGGGAGGAAACACCATATATTTT. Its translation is CSAGRDRGGNTIYF.